Each of the 29 T cell receptor beta chains below was sequenced from the same sample in a study of response to subunit inactivated influenza vaccine. MiXCR was run by TCRdb on the RT-PCR reads, yielding one entry per CDR3 protein. The sample lists about 520,000 distinct CDR3 sequences, 9.5% to 12% occurring once. Material: PBMCs from blood, obtained more than 35 days after vaccination. These receptors all come from a man aged 45 to 65 who received an inactivated influenza vaccine.

At least ten counts were recorded for this clonotype. V is TRBV11-2 and J is TRBJ2-5, with TRBD1 matching 11 bases. The CDR3 contains 18 residues. Germline trimming cut 2 bases from V and 5 bases from J; bases unmatched to any gene: 13. Germline V CDR1 and CDR2: SGHAT, FQNNGV. CDR3 coding DNA: TGTGCCAGCAGCTTAAAAGTCCGGACAGGGGGCGGATGGGAGACCCAGTACTTC. This translates into CASSLKVRTGGGWETQYF.

This clonotype occurred a few times. CDR3 region: CASRPGTGLANEKLFF. CDR3 sequence (DNA): TGTGCCAGCAGGCCCGGGACAGGGCTCGCTAATGAAAAACTGTTTTTT. This chain joins TRBV12-3 or TRBV12-4 and TRBJ1-4, with TRBD1 matching 9 bases. V was pared by 6 bases and J by 3 bases, with 8 bases of the junction left unmatched. CDR3 length: 16 amino acids.

This clonotype was seen repeatedly, ten times or more. The chain carries TRBV15 and TRBJ2-1; D could derive from TRBD1 or TRBD2 (5 bases each). Deletions cut 3 bases from V and 4 bases from J, with 16 bases between. Germline CDR1 and CDR2: LNHNV and YYDKDF (reference sequence). The CDR3 runs 16 residues. CDR3 DNA: TGTGCCACCAGCAGTCCCAGGGTGCTAGCTTACAATGAGCAGTTCTTC. Amino acid sequence: CATSSPRVLAYNEQFF.

Notes on this clonotype: This may be a read error: a much more frequent sequence differs by one nucleotide. The chain links TRBV12-3 or TRBV12-4 to TRBJ2-2, with D hard to call. The CDR3 sequence is 13 residues long. Between the trimmed V and J ends, which lost 5 bases and 4 bases, there was a span of 8 bases. Here the CDR3 reads CASSPTCTGELFF. The CDR3 DNA reads TGTGCCAGCAGTCCGACATGCACCGGGGAGCTGTTTTTT.

This clonotype has a count of ten or more. The rearrangement uses TRBV6-1 and TRBJ2-5; 11 nucleotides match TRBD1. CDR1 is MNHNS and CDR2 is SASEGT in the germline V gene. The junction had 10 bases not matched to a gene; V was cut back by 6 bases and J by 4 bases. This CDR3 spans 16 amino acids. This chain's CDR3 is CASRSSLGTGGETQYF. CDR3 in DNA: TGTGCCAGCAGATCATCCTTGGGGACAGGGGGAGAGACCCAGTACTTC.

This clonotype has a handful of counts. This chain joins TRBV4-1 and TRBJ2-1; no reliable D call. The length of the CDR3 is 16 residues. V was shortened by 1 base and J by 0 bases, with 10 bases between the two germline ends. Per germline, CDR1 MGHRA and CDR2 YSYEKL. The CDR3 loop is CASSQGSWGSYNEQFF. The CDR3 bases are TGCGCCAGCAGCCAAGGTAGCTGGGGCTCCTACAATGAGCAGTTCTTC.

The chain joins TRBV24-1 to TRBJ1-1; no reliable D call. Germline lookup yields CDR1 KGHDR and CDR2 SFDVKD. The V end lost 0 bases, the J end lost 9 bases, and 7 bases lay between the germline ends. This CDR3 is 12 amino acids long. CDR3: CATSDLRAKAFF. The CDR3, as DNA: TGTGCCACCAGTGATTTGCGGGCTAAAGCTTTCTTT.

The chain couples TRBV11-2 to TRBJ2-2; 9 nucleotides line up with TRBD1. Germline CDR1 and CDR2: SGHAT and FQNNGV. The J segment lost 4 bases and the V segment lost 4 bases, leaving 4 bases of the junction unmatched. The CDR3 runs 15 residues. The CDR3, as DNA: TGTGCCAGCAGCTCGACAGGGGGAGGCACCGGGGAGCTGTTTTTT. Amino acids: CASSSTGGGTGELFF.

The chain combines TRBV11-3 with TRBJ2-1; D not certain. The CDR3 length is 13 residues. V lost 5 bases to trimming and J lost 10 bases, with 15 bases between them. CDR1 and CDR2 (germline): SGHNT, YENEEA. The CDR3 spells CASSGEEIGEQFF. The CDR3 nucleotides are TGTGCCAGCAGCGGTGAGGAAATTGGCGAGCAGTTCTTC.

CDR3 in amino acids: CSARIAGEGTDTQYF. The CDR3 region has the DNA TGCAGTGCTAGGATAGCGGGAGAGGGGACAGATACGCAGTATTTT. The chain combines TRBV20-1 with TRBJ2-3; TRBD2 agrees at 9 bases. The CDR3 runs to 15 residues. Germline V gives CDR1 DFQATT, CDR2 SNEGSKA (reference sequence). Trimming took 3 bases from V and 3 from J; bases not matched to a gene: 7.

This clonotype showed up just a few times. Here the CDR3 DNA reads TGTGCCAGCAGTCAGGGGACAGGACACGATGAAGCTTTCTTT. It encodes CASSQGTGHDEAFF. The rearrangement joins TRBV6-1 to TRBJ1-1; 8 bases are a match to TRBD1. The V and J ends lost 5 bases and 7 bases, in that order; junction bases with no gene match: 9. CDR3 length: 14 amino acids. Germline CDR1 is MNHNS and CDR2 is SASEGT.

This clonotype was seen many times. The rearrangement uses TRBV12-3 or TRBV12-4 and TRBJ1-3; a weak D match, TRBD1 (6 bases). The CDR3 is made up of 15 amino acids. Trimming stripped 6 bases from V and 3 bases from J, with 15 bases between. The CDR3 is CASRSFGTYGNTIYF. For the CDR3, the DNA is TGTGCCAGCAGGTCCTTCGGGACATATGGAAACACCATATATTTT.

This clonotype showed up just a few times. The chain couples TRBV5-1 to TRBJ2-2; 8 bases are a match to TRBD2. Per the germline V gene, CDR1 is SGHRS and CDR2 is YFSETQ. V lost 2 bases, J lost 4 bases, and 4 bases stayed unmatched. The CDR3 is 15 amino acids. The CDR3 is CASSFGSGATGELFF. The CDR3 region has the DNA TGCGCCAGCAGCTTCGGTAGCGGGGCCACCGGGGAGCTGTTTTTT.

The sample holds a few counts of this clonotype. V is TRBV7-2 and J is TRBJ2-2, with 10 nucleotides matching TRBD2. Germline V lookup: CDR1 SGHTA, CDR2 FQGNSA. The CDR3 length is 15 residues. With 0 bases clipped from V and 6 bases from J, the junction kept 1 base outside the gene matches. The CDR3 DNA reads as TGTGCCAGCAGCTTAGCTAGCGGGGGGCCCGGGGAGCTGTTTTTT. Residues: CASSLASGGPGELFF.

This clonotype appeared a few times. CDR3 DNA: TGCGCCAGCAGCCACGGTCCATCGGGACAGGGGAGGACAGATACGCAGTATTTT. Protein product: CASSHGPSGQGRTDTQYF. V gene TRBV4-1 combines with J gene TRBJ2-3; 10 bases line up with TRBD1. The CDR3 spans 18 residues. V was clipped by 3 bases and J by 3 bases; unmatched bases: 12. Germline values: CDR1 MGHRA, CDR2 YSYEKL.

Ten or more counts support this clonotype. The V call is TRBV6-5, the J call TRBJ2-1; D is uncertain. CDR3 size: 14 residues. V lost 4 bases, J lost 3 bases, and 10 bases lay in between. Looked up from germline, CDR1 is MNHEY and CDR2 is SVGAGI. The CDR3, as DNA: TGTGCCAGCAGTTTGGGCGGTCTCTACAATGAGCAGTTCTTC. As protein: CASSLGGLYNEQFF.

This clonotype turned up a few times. The chain couples TRBV2 to TRBJ2-1; the match to TRBD1 covers 8 bases. The CDR3 spans 15 residues. V lost 0 bases, J lost 4 bases, and 2 bases stayed unmatched. Germline V gene sequence: CDR1 SNHLY, CDR2 FYNNEI. The CDR3 spells CASSEATGGYNEQFF. DNA for the CDR3: TGTGCCAGCAGTGAAGCAACAGGGGGTTACAATGAGCAGTTCTTC. The full variable domain, its missing parts supplied by reference TRBV2 and TRBJ2-1, is EPEVTQTPSHQVTQMGQEVILRCVPISNHLYFYWYRQILGQKVEFLVSFYNNEISEKSEIFDDQFSVERPDGSNFTLKIRSTKLEDSAMYFCASSEATGGYNEQFFGPGTRLTVL.

This clonotype was recorded many times. CDR3 in DNA: TGTGCCAGCAGTTTCCTAGCGTTCGAGCAGTTCTTC. It translates to CASSFLAFEQFF. The chain employs TRBV12-3 or TRBV12-4 and TRBJ2-1, with D tentatively TRBD2 (6 bases). This CDR3 has 12 residues. Trimming cost V 3 bases and J 10 bases, with 10 bases left between them.

The V gene is TRBV29-1, the J gene TRBJ2-1, with a weak D call TRBD1 (5 bases). The V end was cut by 7 bases, the J end by 10 bases, with 11 bases between. In germline, CDR1 is SQVTM, CDR2 ANQGSEA. The CDR3 covers 10 residues. CDR3 bases: TGCAGCGGTCAGGGCGTGGAGCAGTTCTTC. It codes for CSGQGVEQFF.

Ten or more counts support this clonotype. V usage is TRBV5-1 and J usage is TRBJ2-7; D gene ambiguous. V was shortened by 1 base and J by 4 bases, with 15 bases between the two germline ends. This CDR3 is built from 15 residues. The V gene's germline CDR1 is SGHRS and CDR2 YFSETQ. The CDR3 protein is CASSLMSGQEYEQYF. In nucleotides, the CDR3 is TGCGCCAGCAGCTTGATGTCTGGTCAGGAGTACGAGCAGTACTTC.

DNA of the CDR3: TGTGCCAGCTCACGTCAGCGGGAGGGGGACAATGAGCAGTTCTTC. It is translated as CASSRQREGDNEQFF. The chain carries TRBV18 and TRBJ2-1; TRBD2 matches at 10 bases. The CDR3 has 15 amino acids. V gave up 4 bases and J gave up 5 bases; unmatched junction bases: 5. Germline CDR1 KGHSH, CDR2 LQKENI.

This chain connects TRBV7-9 to TRBJ2-7, with a tentative D call TRBD2 (6 bases). The CDR3 has 12 amino acids. The germline V gene has CDR1 SEHNR and CDR2 FQNEAQ (reference sequence). V lost 4 bases and J lost 5, with 9 bases in between. The CDR3: CASSSGGNEQYF. The CDR3 DNA sequence: TGTGCCAGCAGCTCGGGCGGGAACGAGCAGTACTTC.

This clonotype appeared many times. The chain couples TRBV20-1 to TRBJ2-1; 7 nucleotides match TRBD1. The J segment lost 4 bases and the V segment lost 3 bases, leaving 9 bases of the junction unmatched. This CDR3 is built from 15 residues. Germline V gene lookup returns CDR1 DFQATT and CDR2 SNEGSKA (reference sequence). The CDR3 DNA reads TGCAGTGCTAGTAAGACAGGGTACCGTTACAATGAGCAGTTCTTC. Amino acids: CSASKTGYRYNEQFF.

The chain joins TRBV5-1 to TRBJ1-4, with TRBD1 matching 10 bases. J was trimmed by 0 bases and V by 4 bases; bases with no gene match: 6. In germline, CDR1 is SGHRS, CDR2 YFSETQ. The CDR3 runs 17 residues. The CDR3 is CASSLPTGGTTNEKLFF. DNA of the CDR3: TGCGCCAGCAGCCTCCCGACAGGGGGCACAACTAATGAAAAACTGTTTTTT.

The rearrangement links TRBV15 to TRBJ2-3, with D unclear. Trimming pared 1 base from V and 5 bases from J, leaving 10 bases between. CDR1 is LNHNV, CDR2 YYDKDF, per germline (reference sequence). The CDR3 extends over 14 amino acids. The CDR3 is CATSRVVQRDTQYF. The CDR3 nucleotides read TGTGCCACCAGCAGAGTTGTCCAGCGAGATACGCAGTATTTT.

The V and J genes are TRBV12-3 or TRBV12-4 and TRBJ2-2, with 9 bases fitting TRBD2. The V gene end was trimmed by 5 bases and the J gene end by 0 bases; junction bases not matched to a gene: 4. The CDR3 totals 16 residues. This chain's CDR3 is CASSPLAGANTGELFF. For the CDR3, the DNA is TGTGCCAGCAGTCCCTTAGCGGGGGCGAACACCGGGGAGCTGTTTTTT.

The sample holds a few counts of this clonotype. The chain uses TRBV5-1 and TRBJ2-3; D gene ambiguous. This CDR3 spans 16 amino acids. Between the trimmed V and J ends, which lost 4 bases and 0 bases, there was a span of 15 bases. Per the germline V gene, CDR1 is SGHRS and CDR2 is YFSETQ. The CDR3 nucleotides are TGCGCCAGCAGCACGATTGGTGGGTCTAGCACAGATACGCAGTATTTT. Protein product: CASSTIGGSSTDTQYF.

This clonotype occurred a few times. V usage is TRBV5-5 and J usage is TRBJ2-7, with D possibly TRBD2 on 7 matching bases. There are 14 residues in the CDR3. Trimming left V 2 bases short and J 6 bases short, with 15 bases between. Germline V CDR1 and CDR2: SGHKS, YYEKEE (reference sequence). The CDR3 DNA reads as TGTGCCAGCAGCTTCGCGGGGGCGTCAGGCGAGCAGTACTTC. Amino acid sequence: CASSFAGASGEQYF.

Only a few counts were recorded for this clonotype. The V call is TRBV4-2, the J call TRBJ2-1; 10 nucleotides match TRBD2. The length of the CDR3 is 15 residues. Germline-derived CDR1 and CDR2 are LGHNA and YNFKEQ. The junction had 5 bases not matched to a gene; V was cut back by 1 base and J by 8 bases. The CDR3 is CASSQVAGGVDEQFF. Here the CDR3 DNA reads TGTGCCAGCAGCCAAGTAGCGGGAGGTGTCGATGAGCAGTTCTTC.